Following are 8 T cell receptor beta chains from one sample sequenced in a study of response to subunit inactivated influenza vaccine (dated by TCRdb to 2016 to 2019). Libraries were constructed by RT-PCR. The sequencer was an Illumina HiSeq 2500. TCRdb reprocessed the public reads (quality trimming at Q25 with fastp, clone calling with MiXCR) and kept in-frame beta chains. Each CDR3 protein appears once, grouped with its most common genes and DNA. The sample table records more than 600,000 distinct CDR3 sequences; less than 20% of these occur just once. The top ten clonotypes cover approximately 10% of the sample. Specimen: PBMCs from blood, collected 4 to 6 days after vaccination. Receptors originate from a man between 45 and 60 years old who received an inactivated influenza vaccine. Donor details come from another sample of the same person, matched by shared clones.

This clonotype was recorded a few times. This chain joins TRBV29-1 and TRBJ2-7; D remains unclear. From germline, CDR1 is SQVTM and CDR2 ANQGSEA. CDR3 length equals 13 residues. V was trimmed by 4 bases and J by 3 bases, leaving 13 bases between them. Here the CDR3 reads CSVGSPQVYEQYF. In DNA form, the CDR3 reads TGCAGCGTTGGATCCCCGCAGGTCTACGAGCAGTACTTC.

The J gene is TRBJ2-5, the V gene TRBV5-5; 10 bases align to TRBD1. J gave up 3 bases and V 5 bases, and 1 base lay outside the gene matches. Germline-derived CDR1 and CDR2 are SGHKS and YYEKEE (reference sequence). The CDR3 has 13 amino acids. The CDR3 bases are TGTGCCAGCAGGGGGACAGGGGAAGAGACCCAGTACTTC. It is translated as CASRGTGEETQYF.

The chain couples TRBV7-9 to TRBJ2-3; 7 bases agree with TRBD1. CDR3 length: 17 amino acids. The ends lost 1 base at V and 0 bases at J; junction bases unmatched: 7. Germline CDR1 reads SEHNR; CDR2 reads FQNEAQ (reference sequence). CDR3: CASSLGGAGGSTDTQYF. The CDR3 region has the DNA TGTGCCAGCAGCTTAGGAGGTGCAGGGGGAAGCACAGATACGCAGTATTTT.

In its sample, this clonotype was seen a few times. This chain connects TRBV11-2 to TRBJ2-3; 11 bases are a match to TRBD2. Losses at the gene ends were 2 bases for V and 6 bases for J; bases not matched to a gene: 7. Germline lookup yields CDR1 SGHAT and CDR2 FQNNGV. The CDR3 spans 16 residues. In DNA form, the CDR3 reads TGTGCCAGCAGCTTACTAATAGCGGGAGGGAGGGATACGCAGTATTTT. As protein: CASSLLIAGGRDTQYF.

This clonotype has at least ten counts. This CDR3 reads CSASSGTMNTEAFF. The CDR3, as DNA: TGCAGTGCTTCCTCAGGGACAATGAACACTGAAGCTTTCTTT. The rearrangement joins TRBV20-1 to TRBJ1-1, with D maybe TRBD1 (6 bases). The CDR3 is 14 amino acids. Trimming removed 5 bases from V and 0 bases from J, with 13 bases in between. The germline CDR1 and CDR2 sequences are DFQATT and SNEGSKA (reference sequence).

With regard to this clonotype: One end of the junction fails to match germline, which may point to a read error. The chain recombines TRBV20-1 with TRBJ2-1, with TRBD2 identical over 7 bases. In germline, CDR1 is DFQATT, CDR2 SNEGSKA (reference sequence). The CDR3 totals 14 residues. The CDR3 loop reads CSAKSAAGEDEQIF. For the CDR3, the DNA is TGCAGTGCTAAGTCTGCGGCGGGGGAGGATGAGCAGATCTTC.

The CDR3 sequence: CASSPPETGNQETQYF. CDR3 nucleotides: TGCGCCAGCAGCCCCCCGGAGACGGGGAACCAAGAGACCCAGTACTTC. The V gene is TRBV5-1, the J gene TRBJ2-5; possibly TRBD2 for D (5 bases). Germline loops: CDR1 SGHRS, CDR2 YFSETQ. This CDR3 is 16 amino acids long. Trimming shortened V by 4 bases and J by 0 bases, and 16 bases separated the two germline ends.

The gene calls are TRBV27 and TRBJ2-5; TRBD2 matches 8 bases. After removal of 4 bases from V and 7 bases from J, the junction contained 17 bases not matched to a gene. Looked up from germline, CDR1 is MNHEY and CDR2 is SMNVEV (reference sequence). This CDR3 is 17 amino acids long. The CDR3 is CASSSSVWGSGVGTQYF. Written as DNA, the CDR3 is TGTGCCAGCAGTTCTTCAGTATGGGGTAGCGGGGTAGGGACCCAGTACTTC.